The 13 T cell receptor beta chains below were found in one sample sequenced in a study of T cells in localized non-small cell lung cancer. Clones were sequenced by immunoSEQ multiplex PCR, and TCRdb holds only the in-frame ones, with some missing. The sample yields over 70,000 clones, around 90% seen once. The sequencing here drew on PBMCs, taken before any cancer treatment. Receptor source: a woman aged 40-69 years with stage II squamous cell lung carcinoma.

The chain joins TRBV11-1 to TRBJ2-7; D is possibly TRBD2 (6 bases). Between the trimmed V and J ends, which lost 1 base and 7 bases, there was a span of 11 bases. The CDR3 totals 13 residues. Germline V CDR1 and CDR2: SGHAT, FQDESV (reference sequence). CDR3 protein: CASSLDWREEQYF. CDR3 nucleotides: TGTGCCAGCAGCTTAGATTGGAGGGAAGAGCAGTACTTC.

This CDR3 reads CASSASSDIVSYNEQFF. The DNA for the CDR3 is TGCGCCAGCAGTGCCTCTAGCGATATCGTCTCCTACAATGAGCAGTTCTTC. The chain uses TRBV10-2 and TRBJ2-1; possible D gene TRBD2, 6 bases. CDR1 and CDR2 from the germline V gene are WSHSY and SAAADI. The germline V and J ends were trimmed by 4 bases and 0 bases, with 16 bases remaining between them. This CDR3 region has 17 residues.

The count of this clone is one. At one boundary the junction diverges from the germline segment, which might be a read error. The rearrangement joins TRBV2 to TRBJ1-2; the D is unclear. The CDR3 sequence is 12 residues long. Per the germline V gene, CDR1 is SNHLY and CDR2 is FYNNEI. In DNA, the CDR3 is TGTGCCAGCAGCGACACTAAATATGGCTACACCTTC. This codes for CASSDTKYGYTF.

The rearrangement uses TRBV6-6 and TRBJ1-1; no clear D. Trimming took off 6 bases at V and 0 bases at J, with 11 bases between the two ends. The CDR3 spans 14 residues. Germline V gene data show CDR1 as MNHNY and CDR2 as SVGAGI (reference sequence). This CDR3 is CASSPGDLNTEAFF. CDR3 nucleotides: TGTGCCAGCAGCCCCGGGGATTTGAACACTGAAGCTTTCTTT.

The rearrangement joins TRBV7-5 to TRBJ2-7; the table's D call TRBD2 went unverified against the DNA. TRBV7-5 is termed a pseudogene. The CDR3 is 15 amino acids. CDR3 bases: TGTGTCAGAAGCAGCGTGGCGGGAGGAGGATACGAGCAGTACTTC. This sequence encodes CVRSSVAGGGYEQYF.

V is TRBV27 and J is TRBJ2-4; TRBD2 matches at 14 bases. This CDR3 spans 19 amino acids. Germline CDR1 and CDR2: MNHEY and SMNVEV (reference sequence). The trim removed 5 bases at V and 3 bases at J, leaving 12 bases unmatched. CDR3 nucleotides: TGTGCCAGCAGTCCCCGACTAGCGGGAGGGCCAGTTGACAAAAACATTCAGTACTTC. Translating it yields CASSPRLAGGPVDKNIQYF.

The J gene is TRBJ2-2, the V gene TRBV11-2, with D perhaps matching TRBD2 (6 bases). Looked up from germline, CDR1 is SGHAT and CDR2 is FQNNGV. Trimming left V 0 bases short and J 4 bases short, with 12 bases between. This CDR3 is 16 amino acids long. CDR3 bases: TGTGCCAGCAGCTTAGAGTGGCGGGGAAGCACCGGGGAGCTGTTTTTT. Protein: CASSLEWRGSTGELFF.

A note on this clone: Mismatch with germline at one junction end may stem from a read error. The rearrangement links TRBV27 to TRBJ1-3, with 9 positions matching TRBD1. Germline values: CDR1 MNHEY, CDR2 SMNVEV (reference sequence). The CDR3 covers 16 residues. CDR3 in amino acids: CASSLSGTGIGNTIYF. The CDR3 DNA sequence: TGTGCCAGCAGTCTATCCGGGACAGGGATAGGAAACACCATATATTTT.

The rearrangement links TRBV6-5 to TRBJ1-5; the D gene is possibly TRBD1 (5 bases). Trimming pared 5 bases from V and 7 bases from J, leaving 12 bases between. The CDR3 extends over 13 amino acids. In germline, CDR1 is MNHEY, CDR2 SVGAGI. CDR3 loop: CASSPDRLQPQHF. The DNA for the CDR3 is TGTGCCAGCAGTCCCGACAGACTACAGCCCCAGCATTTT.

The chain carries TRBV5-1 and TRBJ2-7; no reliable D call. Trimming took 0 bases from V and 1 from J, leaving 5 bases between them. Germline lookup yields CDR1 SGHRS and CDR2 YFSETQ. The CDR3 consists of 13 residues. CDR3 residues: CASSLGVSYEQYF. In nucleotides, the CDR3 is TGCGCCAGCAGCTTGGGGGTATCCTACGAGCAGTACTTC.

In DNA form, the CDR3 reads TGTGCCAGCAATGACATGGGACAGGGGAACACTGAAGCTTTCTTT. Residues: CASNDMGQGNTEAFF. The rearrangement joins TRBV6-5 to TRBJ1-1, with 9 bases identical to TRBD1. The CDR3 totals 15 residues. V was pared by 7 bases and J by 1 base, with 7 bases of the junction left unmatched. In germline, CDR1 is MNHEY, CDR2 SVGAGI.

This clone has a single count. V and J are TRBV9 and TRBJ2-5, with 7 bases aligning to TRBD1. V shed 3 bases and J 2 bases; nucleotides not matched to a gene: 7. There are 15 residues in the CDR3. From germline, CDR1 is SGDLS and CDR2 YYNGEE. The CDR3 DNA reads as TGTGCCAGCAGCGGACACAGGGGTGGGCAAGAGACCCAGTACTTC. Amino acid sequence: CASSGHRGGQETQYF. The entire variable domain, with the rest obtained from reference TRBV9 and TRBJ2-5, is as follows: DSGVTQTPKHLITATGQRVTLRCSPRSGDLSVYWYQQSLDQGLQFLIQYYNGEERAKGNILERFSAQQFPDLHSELNLSSLELGDSALYFCASSGHRGGQETQYFGPGTRLLVL.

V is TRBV4-1 and J is TRBJ2-7; TRBD2 aligns across 9 bases. Germline-derived CDR1 and CDR2 are MGHRA and YSYEKL. V was pared by 2 bases and J by 0 bases, with 2 bases of the junction left unmatched. This CDR3 contains 15 residues. The DNA for the CDR3 is TGCGCCAGCAGCCAACCGACTAGCGGCTCCTACGAGCAGTACTTC. Translation gives CASSQPTSGSYEQYF.